This TCR beta chain was obtained from a study of CD8 T cells in Susac syndrome. An amount of RNA that ranged from roughly 0.5 to 1 ug was reverse transcribed with random hexamers. TCRdb redid the calling of the immunoSEQ multiplex PCR reads with MiXCR, one entry per CDR3 protein. Of fewer than 350,000 distinct CDR3 sequences in the sample, roughly 85% are singletons; the top ten hold 0.21%. CDR3 length: 12 amino acids. CDR1 SGHNT and CDR2 YYREEE come from the germline V gene (reference sequence). The V gene lost 5 bases and the J gene lost 1 base, with 5 bases spanning the gap. The TCR comes from a human donor with multiple sclerosis. Sequencing was performed on CD8+ T cells from PBMCs. V is TRBV5-4 and J is TRBJ2-3; TRBD1 might be the D (5 bases). The CDR3 protein is CASRGRTDTQYF. DNA for the CDR3: TGTGCCAGCAGGGGGCGCACAGATACGCAGTATTTT. Using reference TRBV5-4 and TRBJ2-3 for the parts outside the CDR3, the full variable domain is ETGVTQSPTHLIKTRGQQVTLRCSSQSGHNTVSWYQQALGQGPQFIFQYYREEENGRGNFPPRFSGLQFPNYSSELNVNALELDDSALYLCASRGRTDTQYFGPGTRLTVL.